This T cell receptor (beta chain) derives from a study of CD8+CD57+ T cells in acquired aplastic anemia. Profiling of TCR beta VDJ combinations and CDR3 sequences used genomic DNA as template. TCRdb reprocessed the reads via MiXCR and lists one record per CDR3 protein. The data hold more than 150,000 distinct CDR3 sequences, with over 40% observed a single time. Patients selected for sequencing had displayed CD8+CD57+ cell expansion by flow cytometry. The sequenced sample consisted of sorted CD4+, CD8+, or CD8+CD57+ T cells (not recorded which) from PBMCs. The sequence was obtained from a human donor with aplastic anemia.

CDR3 region: CASSLGQGFMNTEAFF. CDR3 coding DNA: TGTGCCAGCAGCTTGGGACAGGGTTTTATGAACACTGAAGCTTTCTTT. The chain joins TRBV7-6 to TRBJ1-1, with 9 bases lining up with TRBD1. Germline values: CDR1 SGHVS, CDR2 FNYEAQ. V was pared by 3 bases and J by 0 bases, with 5 bases of the junction left unmatched. The CDR3 sequence is 16 residues long. The full variable domain, completed using reference TRBV7-6 and TRBJ1-1, is GAGVSQSPRYKVTKRGQDVALRCDPISGHVSLYWYRQALGQGPEFLTYFNYEAQQDKSGLPNDRFSAERPEGSISTLTIQRTEQRDSAMYRCASSLGQGFMNTEAFFGQGTRLTVV.